This TCR beta chain was captured by sequencing in a study of cytomegalovirus exposure and HLA in healthy donors. Study-wide background: Earlier results showed roughly 110 million unique TCR beta sequences derived from about 179 million T cells.

In the PCR, 60 Vbeta and 13 Jbeta primers were used. Sequencing was performed with immunoSEQ multiplex PCR; in TCRdb, only in-frame clones are kept and a portion is missing. In all, the sample yields roughly 88,000 clones. A note on this clone: Its antigen remains unidentified.

General study points: V- and J-gene trimming of TCR beta was linked (in a later analysis) to a missense DCLRE1C variant. There were some V segments, including TRBV6-2 and TRBV6-3, excluded as indistinguishable. In vitro checks showed that a few CMV-associated chains really do target CMV antigens.

The CDR3 extends over 11 amino acids. The germline gives CDR1 SGHDT, CDR2 YYEEEE. Between the trimmed V and J ends, which lost 2 bases and 6 bases, there was a span of 6 bases. The TCR originated in a man in his forties or fifties in good health and CMV-seropositive. The sample consisted of PBMCs. The V and J genes are TRBV5-6 and TRBJ2-7; D gene unclear. CDR3 in DNA: TGTGCCAGCAGCTTTTCGGGCGAGCAGTACTTC. Amino acids: CASSFSGEQYF.